Following are 25 T cell receptor beta chains from one sample sequenced in a study of cytomegalovirus exposure and HLA in healthy donors. PCR primers comprised 60 Vbeta and 13 Jbeta primers. Profiling relied on immunoSEQ multiplex PCR, and the TCRdb table lists in-frame clones only, not all of them. The sample includes 160,000 or so clones, over 75% seen only once; the top ten take about 0.5%. The sequenced sample consisted of PBMCs. Receptors originate from a woman aged 50 to 65 in good health and CMV-seronegative.

The rearrangement links TRBV27 to TRBJ1-5; TRBD1 might be the D (6 bases). V was shortened by 3 bases and J by 9 bases, with 12 bases between the two germline ends. The CDR3 has 13 residues. Germline-derived CDR1 and CDR2 are MNHEY and SMNVEV (reference sequence). The CDR3 bases are TGTGCCAGCAGTTTCCGGGTAGGGGGGCCCCAGCATTTT. This encodes CASSFRVGGPQHF.

Notes on this clone: A read error may account for a junction end that differs from germline. The chain has TRBV19 and TRBJ2-3, with D perhaps TRBD2 (5 bases). Germline lookup yields CDR1 LNHDA and CDR2 SQIVND (reference sequence). The CDR3 contains 14 residues. The DNA for the CDR3 is TGTGCCAGTAGCCTAGCCGCAAGCACAAATACGCAGTATTTT. This translates into CASSLAASTNTQYF.

This clone was detected only once. In nucleotides, the CDR3 is TGTGCCAGCAGCTTAGGAAGGGGGACCAGAAACTACGAGCAGTACTTC. Protein product: CASSLGRGTRNYEQYF. The chain carries TRBV11-2 and TRBJ2-7, with a possible D match to TRBD1 (6 bases). Germline assignment: CDR1 SGHAT and CDR2 FQNNGV. Trimming removed 1 base from V and 3 bases from J, with 16 bases in between. The CDR3 runs to 16 residues.

The chain carries TRBV28 and TRBJ2-5; 7 positions match TRBD2. This CDR3 contains 15 residues. Germline V gene lookup returns CDR1 MDHEN and CDR2 SYDVKM. J was trimmed by 2 bases and V by 6 bases; bases with no gene match: 9. This CDR3 reads CASRVGGVGQETQYF. As DNA, the CDR3 is TGTGCCAGCAGGGTTGGGGGGGTGGGACAAGAGACCCAGTACTTC.

This sequence joins TRBV11-2 and TRBJ2-5; D unclear. The J call is in doubt because the DNA end fits TRBJ2-7 better. This CDR3 region has 15 residues. Germline CDR1 SGHAT, CDR2 FQNNGV. The CDR3 bases are TGTGCCAGCAGCTACGATTCATCCAGCGCCTACGAGCAGTACTTC. Amino acids: CASSYDSSSAYEQYF.

The chain is built from TRBV27 and TRBJ2-5, with TRBD1 identical over 8 bases. The tail of the sequence fits TRBJ2-7 better, so the J call may be wrong. Germline CDR1 MNHEY, CDR2 SMNVEV (reference sequence). This CDR3 contains 18 residues. The CDR3 DNA is TGTGCCAGCAGTTCAGTAATTGGACAGGGTCCCAACTCCTACGAGCAGTACTTC. This translates into CASSSVIGQGPNSYEQYF.

The chain couples TRBV4-2 to TRBJ2-1; D unresolved. With 4 bases removed from V and 2 bases from J, the gap between germline ends came to 15 bases. The CDR3 covers 16 residues. Germline V lookup: CDR1 LGHNA, CDR2 YNFKEQ. The CDR3 nucleotides are TGTGCCAGCAGCCCCGCAGCGAGTAGGACCTACAATGAGCAGTTCTTC. It encodes CASSPAASRTYNEQFF.

V gene TRBV10-1 combines with J gene TRBJ1-5; D remains unclear. CDR1 is WNHNN and CDR2 is SYGVQD in the germline V gene (reference sequence). This CDR3 has 12 residues. Deletions cut 2 bases from V and 15 bases from J, with 14 bases between. CDR3: CASSEQPTRLHF. CDR3 sequence (DNA): TGCGCCAGCAGTGAGCAGCCAACGAGGTTGCATTTT.

The CDR3 bases are TGCAGCGTTGCTATTTCGGGTAAAGACACCATATATTTT. It yields the protein CSVAISGKDTIYF. The chain has TRBV29-1 and TRBJ1-3; D gene unclear. The CDR3 runs 13 residues. Germline V gene lookup returns CDR1 SQVTM and CDR2 ANQGSEA. V was pared by 4 bases and J by 8 bases, with 15 bases between. Complete variable domain (other parts from reference TRBV29-1 and TRBJ1-3): SAVISQKPSRDICQRGTSLTIQCQVDSQVTMMFWYRQQPGQSLTLIATANQGSEATYESGFVIDKFPISRPNLTFSTLTVSNMSPEDSSIYLCSVAISGKDTIYFGEGSWLTVV.

This chain joins TRBV2 and TRBJ1-1, with 7 bases lining up with TRBD1. With 4 bases clipped from V and 0 bases from J, the junction kept 5 bases outside the gene matches. Germline V gene data show CDR1 as SNHLY and CDR2 as FYNNEI. The CDR3 has 15 amino acids. CDR3 loop: CASSGQGPMNTEAFF. The CDR3 nucleotides are TGTGCCAGCAGTGGACAGGGCCCCATGAACACTGAAGCTTTCTTT.

This clone was counted between two and nine times. The gene calls are TRBV28 and TRBJ2-5, with 10 bases identical to TRBD1. CDR1 is MDHEN and CDR2 is SYDVKM in the germline V gene. The length of the CDR3 is 16 residues. Germline trimming cut 3 bases from V and 3 bases from J; bases unmatched to any gene: 7. For the CDR3, the DNA is TGTGCCAGCAGTTTCTATGGGGACAGGGGAAAAGAGACCCAGTACTTC. This gives the protein CASSFYGDRGKETQYF. The full variable domain, its missing parts supplied by reference TRBV28 and TRBJ2-5, is DVKVTQSSRYLVKRTGEKVFLECVQDMDHENMFWYRQDPGLGLRLIYFSYDVKMKEKGDIPEGYSVSREKKERFSLILESASTNQTSMYLCASSFYGDRGKETQYFGPGTRLLVL.

This sequence joins TRBV5-1 and TRBJ2-4; 7 bases map to TRBD2. The CDR3 is 17 residues long. V lost 0 bases, J lost 3 bases, and 9 bases stayed unmatched. Per germline, CDR1 SGHRS and CDR2 YFSETQ. The CDR3 loop is CASSLGGLPAFKNIQYF. CDR3 DNA: TGCGCCAGCAGCTTGGGGGGACTACCAGCGTTCAAAAACATTCAGTACTTC.

This rearrangement joins TRBV5-8 to TRBJ1-5; tentatively, D is TRBD1 (5 bases). The V gene's germline CDR1 is SGHTS and CDR2 YDEGEE. The germline V and J ends were trimmed by 1 base and 3 bases, with 8 bases remaining between them. The CDR3 length is 14 residues. CDR3 in DNA: TGTGCCAGCAGCTTGCCAGGGATCAATCAGCCCCAGCATTTT. The encoded protein is CASSLPGINQPQHF.

The rearrangement joins TRBV10-2 to TRBJ1-2; D gene unclear. CDR1 and CDR2 from the germline V gene are WSHSY and SAAADI. Trimming took off 1 base at V and 6 bases at J, with 6 bases between the two ends. The CDR3 has 12 residues. CDR3 DNA sequence: TGCGCCAGCAGTGAGTTCGGGGATGGCTACACCTTC. Translating gives CASSEFGDGYTF.

This chain uses TRBV28 with TRBJ1-2; 8 bases map to TRBD1. Germline-derived CDR1 and CDR2 are MDHEN and SYDVKM. V lost 2 bases to trimming and J lost 7 bases; unmatched junction nucleotides: 3. CDR3 length equals 13 residues. CDR3 DNA: TGTGCCAGCAGTTTACAGGGGGCAGTTGGCTACACCTTC. It codes for CASSLQGAVGYTF.

The gene calls are TRBV27 and TRBJ2-2; the D gene is possibly TRBD2 (6 bases). V lost 5 bases and J 1 base, leaving 8 bases between the germline ends. The length of the CDR3 is 14 residues. Germline V gene data show CDR1 as MNHEY and CDR2 as SMNVEV (reference sequence). The CDR3 nucleotides read TGTGCCAGCAGTCCGGGACTGAACACCGGGGAGCTGTTTTTT. The encoded protein is CASSPGLNTGELFF.

This clone was seen a handful of times. This sequence joins TRBV28 and TRBJ1-3; TRBD1 matches 7 bases. J was trimmed by 2 bases and V by 5 bases; bases with no gene match: 9. CDR1 MDHEN and CDR2 SYDVKM come from the germline V gene. The CDR3 totals 16 residues. The CDR3 coding sequence is TGTGCCAGCAGTGGGGACAGCCGAAACACTGGAAACACCATATATTTT. Translated: CASSGDSRNTGNTIYF. The full variable domain, with the rest looked up from reference TRBV28 and TRBJ1-3, is DVKVTQSSRYLVKRTGEKVFLECVQDMDHENMFWYRQDPGLGLRLIYFSYDVKMKEKGDIPEGYSVSREKKERFSLILESASTNQTSMYLCASSGDSRNTGNTIYFGEGSWLTVV.

The chain is built from TRBV5-1 and TRBJ2-1, with 8 bases identical to TRBD1. V was clipped by 5 bases and J by 1 base; unmatched bases: 14. Germline V CDR1 and CDR2: SGHRS, YFSETQ. This CDR3 is 18 amino acids long. The CDR3 loop is CASRGQGAAVESYNEQFF. DNA of the CDR3: TGCGCCAGCAGAGGACAGGGAGCCGCGGTGGAGTCCTACAATGAGCAGTTCTTC.

This rearrangement joins TRBV28 to TRBJ2-7; D gene ambiguous. Germline V gives CDR1 MDHEN, CDR2 SYDVKM. This CDR3 comprises 13 residues. Trimming cost V 3 bases and J 2 bases, with 8 bases left between them. CDR3 coding DNA: TGTGCCAGCAGTTTCCAACAGACCTACGAGCAGTACTTC. Its protein product is CASSFQQTYEQYF.

The V gene is TRBV30, the J gene TRBJ1-5; 7 bases agree with TRBD1. The CDR3 runs 12 residues. The germline CDR1 and CDR2 sequences are GTSNPN and SVGIG (reference sequence). This CDR3 reads CVGGQNNQPQHF. The CDR3 DNA reads TGTGTCGGGGGACAGAACAATCAGCCCCAGCATTTT.

V is TRBV28 and J is TRBJ1-4, with TRBD1 as a possible D gene (6 bases). The V end was cut by 10 bases, the J end by 2 bases, with 11 bases between. Germline-derived CDR1 and CDR2 are MDHEN and SYDVKM. The CDR3 runs 13 residues. The chain's CDR3 is CAIQGSTNEKLFF. Written as DNA, the CDR3 is TGTGCCATCCAGGGGTCTACTAATGAAAAACTGTTTTTT.

The gene calls are TRBV2 and TRBJ2-5; weak D call: TRBD2 (7 bases). The V end lost 5 bases, the J end lost 4 bases, and 17 bases lay between the germline ends. The CDR3 sequence is 15 residues long. Germline V gene lookup returns CDR1 SNHLY and CDR2 FYNNEI. DNA of the CDR3: TGTGCCAGCAGTAGGGGGGGCAGCGAGAGAGAGACCCAGTACTTC. Protein product: CASSRGGSERETQYF.

CDR3 nucleotides: TGTGCCAGCAGCTACTCTGGGGACACCAATCAGCCCCAGCATTTT. Its protein product is CASSYSGDTNQPQHF. The genes are TRBV5-8 and TRBJ1-5, with TRBD1 as a possible D gene (6 bases). Per germline, CDR1 SGHTS and CDR2 YDEGEE. The CDR3 spans 15 residues. The V gene lost 3 bases and the J gene lost 3 bases, with 13 bases spanning the gap.

CDR3 coding DNA: TGTGCCAGCAGCATTGGACAGGAGAAAGAGACCCAGTACTTC. Its protein is CASSIGQEKETQYF. The chain has TRBV7-2 and TRBJ2-5, with 7 bases identical to TRBD1. Germline V gives CDR1 SGHTA, CDR2 FQGNSA. The CDR3 loop spans 14 amino acids. V lost 5 bases to trimming and J lost 3 bases; unmatched junction nucleotides: 6.

This rearrangement joins TRBV7-2 to TRBJ2-3, with D uncertain. Germline assignment: CDR1 SGHTA and CDR2 FQGNSA. CDR3 length: 13 residues. Trimming shortened V by 1 base and J by 1 base, and 3 bases separated the two germline ends. In DNA, the CDR3 is TGTGCCAGCAGCTTAGAGCGCACAGATACGCAGTATTTT. Residues: CASSLERTDTQYF.